These T cell receptor beta chains were read from a single sample in a study of T cells in Graves' hyperthyroidism and ophthalmopathy. Each CDR3 protein is one row after TCRdb ran MiXCR on the multiplex PCR reads. The repertoire has about 530,000 distinct CDR3 sequences, about a sixth of them found once; the top ten carry roughly 15%. Sequenced input: blood. The receptor set was obtained from a woman in her late teens or twenties with Graves' ophthalmopathy. The CDR3 runs from the conserved cysteine through the conserved F or W. The D gene is left open where the match is weak. Only some rows state a clone size, as once, few, many or a class for expanded clones.

V,size,D,J,DNA,CDR3
TRBV4-2,many,-,TRBJ2-5,TGTGCCAGCAGCCAACGAGTTCGGGAGACCCAGTACTTC,CASSQRVRETQYF
TRBV11-2,few,-,TRBJ2-7,TGTGCCAGCAGCTTAGGTAACAGTCTCTACGAGCAGTACTTC,CASSLGNSLYEQYF
TRBV12-3/TRBV12-4,few,TRBD2,TRBJ2-1,TGTGCCAGCAGTCCTAAGGGAGGGTACAATGAGCAGTTCTTC,CASSPKGGYNEQFF
TRBV7-8,many,-,TRBJ2-7,TGTGCCAGCAGCTTAGGGGGCCAGCCTATTAGGTACGAGCAGTACTTC,CASSLGGQPIRYEQYF
TRBV10-3,-,-,TRBJ2-6,TGTGCCATCAGTGAGCAGCGCAGATCCGGGGCCAACGTCCTGACTTTC,CAISEQRRSGANVLTF
TRBV7-2,-,TRBD2,TRBJ2-1,TGTGCCAGCAGCTCGCCGGGACTAGCGACGGGGCGGGAGCAGTTCTTC,CASSSPGLATGREQFF
TRBV4-1,many,-,TRBJ2-1,TGCGCCAGCAGCGCCCGGACTCGGAGCTCCTACAATGAGCAGTTCTTC,CASSARTRSSYNEQFF
TRBV20-1,many,-,TRBJ1-5,TGCAGTGCTAGAGGGAATCAGCCCCAGCATTTT,CSARGNQPQHF
TRBV28,once,TRBD1,TRBJ2-1,TGTGCCAGCAGTTTATACGGGACAGGGGGCGATGAGCAGTTCTTC,CASSLYGTGGDEQFF
TRBV2,many,TRBD1,TRBJ1-1,TGTGCCAGCAACAGATATGGACAGGGGCCGGGCACTGAAGCTTTCTTT,CASNRYGQGPGTEAFF
TRBV5-1,few,-,TRBJ2-6,TGCGCCAGCAGCTTTGACCTCTCTGGGGCCAACGTCCTGACTTTC,CASSFDLSGANVLTF
TRBV5-6,-,-,TRBJ1-4,TGTGCCAGCGGCGGACAGACCTCTAATGAAAAACTGTTTTTT,CASGGQTSNEKLFF
TRBV7-9,many,-,TRBJ1-1,TGTGCCAGCAGCGACCTGGACAGCACTGAAGCTTTCTTT,CASSDLDSTEAFF
TRBV19,few,TRBD1,TRBJ2-7,TGTGCCAGTAGTACCCGCCGGGACAGCGTCGACGAGCAGTACTTC,CASSTRRDSVDEQYF
TRBV19,-,-,TRBJ1-5,TGTGCCAGTAGTATGCGCAGGGAGATCAATCAGCCCCAGCATTTT,CASSMRREINQPQHF
TRBV9,many,TRBD1,TRBJ1-1,TGCGCCAGCAGCGCAGGGGGCGGGACTGAAGCTTTCTTT,CASSAGGGTEAFF
TRBV28,many,-,TRBJ1-4,TGTGCCAGCAGTTTATGGGCAGGAGAGAAACTGTTTTTT,CASSLWAGEKLFF
TRBV30,many,-,TRBJ1-1,TGTGCCTGGAGGGAGAGGGACACTGAAGCTTTCTTT,CAWRERDTEAFF
TRBV29-1,-,TRBD2,TRBJ2-3,TGCAGCGTTGGACTAGCGTTGGGCACAGATACGCAGTATTTT,CSVGLALGTDTQYF
TRBV11-2,many,-,TRBJ2-7,TGTGCCAGCAGCTTCCCCGGGACTCCCCAAGGCTACGAGCAGTACTTC,CASSFPGTPQGYEQYF
TRBV11-2,-,-,TRBJ1-6,TGTGCCAGCAGCTTGCATGATAATTCACCCCTCCACTTT,CASSLHDNSPLHF
TRBV20-1,-,TRBD2,TRBJ2-3,TGCAGTACCCTCGGGACTAGCCTTTCAGCGGATACGCAGTATTTT,CSTLGTSLSADTQYF
TRBV5-6,few,TRBD1,TRBJ1-5,TGTGCCAGCAGCTTTTGGTCGGGGACAGCCATCAATCAGCCCCAGCATTTT,CASSFWSGTAINQPQHF
TRBV10-3,-,TRBD1,TRBJ2-3,TGTGCCATCAGTGAGGCCGGGACAGGGGTGATAGCACTCACAGATACGCAGTATTTT,CAISEAGTGVIALTDTQYF
TRBV4-1,few,-,TRBJ1-5,TGCGCCAGCAGTACCATCGGCAATCAGCCCCAGCATTTT,CASSTIGNQPQHF
TRBV13,-,-,TRBJ2-7,TGTGCCAGCAGCTTAGCCGAGTCAAGGGACTACGAGCAGTACTTC,CASSLAESRDYEQYF
TRBV6-4,-,TRBD2,TRBJ2-2,TGTGCCAGCAGTGACCCCGAACAGGGACTAGCGGGACCCACCGGGGAGCTGTTTTTT,CASSDPEQGLAGPTGELFF
TRBV19,many,-,TRBJ2-5,TGTGCCAGTCGTGATGTCCAGGTGGAGACCCAGTACTTC,CASRDVQVETQYF
TRBV7-9,many,-,TRBJ2-5,TGTGCCAGCAGCTTAATTAGGTGGGGGACGGAAGAGACCCAGTACTTC,CASSLIRWGTEETQYF
TRBV29-1,many,-,TRBJ2-5,TGCAGCGTACACGAAGGAGCGCGCAGCGGAGAGACCCAGTACTTC,CSVHEGARSGETQYF
TRBV3-1,many,-,TRBJ2-1,TGTGCCAGCAGCGCCCCCTATGGCAATGAGCAGTTCTTC,CASSAPYGNEQFF
TRBV28,few,-,TRBJ1-2,TGTGCCAGCAGTTTGCCAGGGGACCTGATCTATGGCTACACCTTC,CASSLPGDLIYGYTF
TRBV19,many,-,TRBJ2-7,TGTGCCAGTAGTTCGCGAAAATTTAGTGATCGCGGCTCCTACGAGCAGTACTTC,CASSSRKFSDRGSYEQYF
TRBV7-2,many,TRBD1,TRBJ1-1,TGTGCCAGCAGCTTGGACAGGGAGAACACTGAAGCTTTCTTT,CASSLDRENTEAFF
TRBV6-1,-,TRBD1,TRBJ2-7,TGTGCCAGCAGGCGCGCCAGACAGGGTGGGACCCACGAGCAGTACTTC,CASRRARQGGTHEQYF
TRBV30,-,-,TRBJ2-3,TGTGCCTGGATGGGGGTGAGGGATACGCAGTATTTT,CAWMGVRDTQYF
TRBV30,many,-,TRBJ1-2,TGTGCCTGGAGCACACCACGGCAGGGGAATGACTATGGCTACACCTTC,CAWSTPRQGNDYGYTF
TRBV11-2,many,TRBD2,TRBJ2-7,TGTGCCAGCAGCTTCGGGGCTAGCGGGATTTACGAGCAGTACTTC,CASSFGASGIYEQYF